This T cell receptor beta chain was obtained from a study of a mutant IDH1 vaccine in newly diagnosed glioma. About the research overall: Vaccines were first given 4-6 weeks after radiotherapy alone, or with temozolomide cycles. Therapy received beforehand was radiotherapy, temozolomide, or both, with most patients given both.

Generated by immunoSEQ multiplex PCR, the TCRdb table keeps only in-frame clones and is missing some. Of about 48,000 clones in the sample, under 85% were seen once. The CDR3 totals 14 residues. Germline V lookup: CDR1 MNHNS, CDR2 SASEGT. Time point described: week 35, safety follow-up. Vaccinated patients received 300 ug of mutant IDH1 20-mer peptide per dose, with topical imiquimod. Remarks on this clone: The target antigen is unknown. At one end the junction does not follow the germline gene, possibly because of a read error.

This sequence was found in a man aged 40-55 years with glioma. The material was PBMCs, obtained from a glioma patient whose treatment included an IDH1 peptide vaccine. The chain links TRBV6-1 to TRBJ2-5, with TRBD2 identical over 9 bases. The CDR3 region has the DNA TGTGCCAGCAGTGAAGTACGGAGCGGGGGGCCTACCAACTTC. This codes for CASSEVRSGGPTNF.